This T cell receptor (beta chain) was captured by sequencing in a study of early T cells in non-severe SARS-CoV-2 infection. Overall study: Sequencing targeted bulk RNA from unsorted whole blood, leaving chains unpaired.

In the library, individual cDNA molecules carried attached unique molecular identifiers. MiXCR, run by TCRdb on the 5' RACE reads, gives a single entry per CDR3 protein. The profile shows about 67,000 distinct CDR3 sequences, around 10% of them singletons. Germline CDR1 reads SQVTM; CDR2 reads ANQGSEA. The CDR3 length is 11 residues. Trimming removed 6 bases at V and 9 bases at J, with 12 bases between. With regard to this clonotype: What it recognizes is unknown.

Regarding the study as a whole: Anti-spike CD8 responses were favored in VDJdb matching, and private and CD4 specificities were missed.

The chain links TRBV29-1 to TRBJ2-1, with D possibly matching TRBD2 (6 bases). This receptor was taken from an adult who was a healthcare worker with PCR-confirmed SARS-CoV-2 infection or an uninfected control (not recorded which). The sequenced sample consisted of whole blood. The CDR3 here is CSVREAIEQFF. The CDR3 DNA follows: TGCAGCGTAAGGGAGGCGATTGAGCAGTTCTTC.